This is a list of T cell receptor beta chains from one sample in a study of CDR3 diversity in severe acne. TCRdb analysed the PCR reads with MiXCR anew, one entry per CDR3 protein. The sample lists 65,000 to 95,000 distinct CDR3 sequences, under 65% occurring once. The specimen sequenced was blood. The receptors originated from a male donor in good health, without acne. Each CDR3 is given with its conserved first and last residue. Clone size is given for some rows only: seen once, a few or many times, or a class if the clone is expanded.

V,size,CDR3
TRBV10-3,many,CAISESGTKNTEAFF
TRBV30,-,CAWSLGAIDTQYF
TRBV19,-,CATAAGIYEQYF
TRBV5-5,once,CASSLSKGIRSYDSPLHF
TRBV24-1,-,CATSMGGTISEQYF
TRBV19,-,CASSPGLGGWTQYF
TRBV7-2,-,CASSAQGASDEQYF
TRBV5-5,-,CASSSDRADTEAFF
TRBV30,-,CASSRGGSALIDSPLHF
TRBV5-5,-,CASSYGQGASGQPQYF
TRBV6-5,-,CASSYPGQGVDTQYF
TRBV10-3,-,CAISEGQSNYGYTF
TRBV20-1,-,CSALADRGPGAQYEQYF
TRBV27,many,CASSLSIIGGAPGEQYF
TRBV10-3,few,CAIQPAGTGPPYGYTF
TRBV7-2,many,CASSFGPTLSGNTIYF
TRBV2,-,CASSEEGQGAGAFF
TRBV20-1,-,CSARVAENTNSYEQYF
TRBV12-5,-,CASGLGTTAVDF
TRBV6-1,many,CASSDSPDSGNTIYF
TRBV24-1,many,CATSDKTGEAFF
TRBV7-8,few,CASSFGLMNTEAFF
TRBV7-9,-,CASSHDASFSYEQYF
TRBV20-1,-,CSASLWRVRAEAFF
TRBV6-1,few,CASSERAEGAVEQYF
TRBV25-1,-,CASSANWGAGNTEAFF
TRBV6-1,-,CASSQRPTQETQYF
TRBV7-9,many,CASSLDAGPTGELFF
TRBV15,-,CATSRDQGAYPGNTIYF
TRBV29-1,-,CSGRDSSYEQYF
TRBV20-1,-,CSAKDLAGHSYEQYF
TRBV5-6,-,CASSFRDRVYEQYF
TRBV7-9,-,CASSSSYQETQYF
TRBV6-5,many,CASSPDRERGQPQHF
TRBV4-1,many,CASSQARASGRAVTDTQYF
TRBV6-4,-,CASSGLAGGGREQYF
TRBV2,-,CASSERQVYGYTF
TRBV28,many,CASSQLSGTGGLAEAFF
TRBV24-1,-,CATSDRTDTQYF
TRBV3-1,many,CASSQRESGELFF
TRBV10-1,once,CASSESFGGRTEAFF
TRBV6-5,few,CASSTRTGVAVGYTF
TRBV12-3/TRBV12-4,-,CASSRGLAGGLDEQYF
TRBV19,few,CASNTNTEAFF
TRBV11-3,-,CASTFQTYGELFF
TRBV11-2,-,CASTLSLLNTEAFF
TRBV6-1,once,CASSKWGGTNQPQHF
TRBV3-1,many,CASSHGAGSGNTIYF
TRBV5-1,many,CASSLDGWGTGGEKLFF
TRBV20-1,-,CSAWTSGSTDTQYF
TRBV19,once,CASQNRGNRASTGELFF
TRBV2,many,CASIGEARGETQYF
TRBV19,many,CASSIEDGTGEAEAFF
TRBV7-6,few,CASSFSGTRGYNEQFF
TRBV2,-,CASGRLLAGDEQYF
TRBV5-1,many,CASTLAGGAIYEQYF
TRBV28,few,CASISSIGAETQYF